This is a list of T cell receptor beta chains from one sample in a study of control samples from healthy donors and cancer patients. Data came from immunoSEQ multiplex PCR; TCRdb stores just in-frame clones and leaves some out. The sample has about 82,000 clones; about 87% are singletons. The source material was blood. These receptors originate from a man aged 45-65 years in good health. Both conserved end residues are part of each CDR3. D genes are given only for firm matches. Clone size is given for some rows only: seen once, a few or many times, or a class if the clone is expanded.

J gene | clone size | V gene | D gene | CDR3 protein | CDR3 DNA
TRBJ2-3 | NA | TRBV4-2 | TRBD2 | CASSLGTSGGLSTDTQYF | TGTGCCAGCAGCCTCGGGACTAGCGGGGGGCTGAGCACAGATACGCAGTATTTT
TRBJ2-3 | NA | TRBV7-6 | TRBD1 | CASSLRGWDRETTDTQYF | TGTGCCAGCAGCTTAAGGGGGTGGGACAGAGAAACCACAGATACGCAGTATTTT
TRBJ2-6 | few | TRBV2 | NA | CASSAFVSSGANVLTF | TGTGCCAGCAGTGCTTTTGTATCATCTGGGGCCAACGTCCTGACTTTC
TRBJ1-5 | NA | TRBV28 | TRBD1 | CASSLSDRGDNQHF | TGTGCCAGCAGTTTATCGGACAGGGGGGACAATCAGCATTTT
TRBJ1-1 | NA | TRBV3-1/TRBV3-2 | TRBD1 | CASSQGQGAAFF | TGTGCCAGCAGCCAAGGACAGGGGGCAGCTTTCTTT
TRBJ1-5 | few | TRBV21-1 | NA | CASSGRDRGMGQPQHF | TGTGCCAGCAGCGGCCGGGACAGGGGTATGGGTCAGCCCCAGCATTTT
TRBJ2-1 | NA | TRBV28 | TRBD2 | CASSFLAGVRNNEQFF | TGTGCCAGCAGTTTTCTAGCGGGGGTTCGGAACAATGAGCAGTTCTTC
TRBJ1-6 | NA | TRBV10-3 | NA | CATTHGTAYNSPLHF | TGTGCCACGACTCATGGGACCGCCTATAATTCACCCCTCCACTTT
TRBJ1-2 | NA | TRBV27 | TRBD1 | CASSLYKDRAKDGYTF | TGTGCCAGCAGTTTATACAAGGACAGGGCGAAAGATGGCTACACCTTC
TRBJ2-3 | NA | TRBV7-3 | NA | CASSFRDQVGTQYF | TGTGCCAGCAGCTTCCGGGACCAAGTTGGTACGCAGTATTTT
TRBJ1-5 | NA | TRBV3-1/TRBV3-2 | NA | CASSLAGWQPQHF | TGTGCCAGCAGCCTAGCAGGCTGGCAGCCCCAGCATTTT
TRBJ1-2 | once | TRBV2 | TRBD1 | CASSKLARQGGNYGYTF | TGTGCCAGCAGTAAACTAGCTAGACAGGGAGGGAACTATGGCTACACCTTC
TRBJ1-5 | once | TRBV28 | TRBD1 | CASSLAGQGAQPQHF | TGTGCCAGCAGTTTAGCCGGACAGGGGGCTCAGCCCCAGCATTTT
TRBJ1-6 | NA | TRBV5-6 | NA | CASSLGEDLSYNSPLHF | TGTGCCAGCAGCTTGGGAGAGGACCTCTCCTATAATTCACCCCTCCACTTT
TRBJ2-5 | NA | TRBV24-1 | TRBD2 | CATSDSSIPTSGRVHQETQYF | TGTGCCACCAGTGATTCCTCAATCCCGACTAGCGGGAGGGTGCACCAAGAGACCCAGTACTTC
TRBJ1-6 | once | TRBV27 | NA | CASRFGNTNSPLHF | TGTGCCAGCAGGTTTGGGAACACAAATTCACCCCTCCACTTT
TRBJ1-4 | NA | TRBV6-5 | NA | CASSYPLRGHNEKLFF | TGTGCCAGCAGTTACCCTCTTCGAGGGCATAATGAAAAACTGTTTTTT
TRBJ1-5 | NA | TRBV15 | NA | CATSRGPLGGANQPQHF | TGTGCCACCAGCAGAGGGCCTTTGGGGGGGGCCAATCAGCCCCAGCATTTT
TRBJ2-5 | NA | TRBV5-1 | TRBD1 | CASSPVDRGRETQYF | TGCGCCAGCAGCCCTGTAGACAGGGGGCGCGAGACCCAGTACTTC
TRBJ2-7 | NA | TRBV12-3/TRBV12-4 | NA | CASTPSPYEQYF | TGTGCCAGCACCCCTTCTCCCTACGAGCAGTACTTC
TRBJ2-7 | few | TRBV27 | TRBD1 | CASRKGGGTDSYEQYF | TGTGCCAGCAGAAAAGGAGGTGGGACAGACTCCTACGAGCAGTACTTC
TRBJ1-2 | NA | TRBV6-2/TRBV6-3 | NA | CASSKNLEGYTF | TGTGCCAGCAGTAAGAACCTCGAAGGCTACACCTTC
TRBJ2-1 | NA | TRBV18 | TRBD2 | CASSAGLAIIDEQFF | TGTGCCAGCTCAGCGGGACTAGCGATAATCGATGAGCAGTTCTTC
TRBJ2-1 | NA | TRBV4-3 | TRBD1 | CASSQEADRGYNEQFF | TGCGCCAGCAGCCAAGAAGCGGACAGGGGTTACAATGAGCAGTTCTTC
TRBJ1-1 | NA | TRBV18 | NA | CASSPPLRDGLSAFF | TGTGCCAGCTCACCGCCGCTCCGGGACGGCCTTTCGGCTTTCTTT
TRBJ1-1 | once | TRBV19 | NA | CASAMREPITEAFF | TGTGCCAGCGCTATGCGGGAGCCGATCACTGAAGCTTTCTTT
TRBJ2-1 | NA | TRBV7-2 | NA | CASSLRHGSSYNEQFF | TGTGCCAGCAGCCTAAGGCACGGGAGCTCCTACAATGAGCAGTTCTTC
TRBJ1-1 | NA | TRBV7-2 | NA | CASSSPAGEMNTEAFF | TGTGCCAGCAGCAGTCCCGCCGGAGAAATGAACACTGAAGCTTTCTTT